Presented here are 12 T cell receptor beta chains from one specimen sequenced in a study of neurological immune-mediated disorders. TCRdb ran MiXCR on the 5' RACE reads and lists one entry per CDR3 protein. This table holds about 84,000 distinct CDR3 sequences, under 13% found once. The sample consisted of PBMCs. Receptor source: a man aged 35 to 55 in good health.

The table lists this clonotype with many counts. In nucleotides, the CDR3 is TGTGCCAGCTCACTCAGCGGGGGTTCCTACAATGAGCAGTTCTTC. Protein product: CASSLSGGSYNEQFF. The rearrangement links TRBV18 to TRBJ2-1; 8 positions match TRBD2. Germline-derived CDR1 and CDR2 are KGHSH and LQKENI. V was pared by 4 bases and J by 1 base, with 3 bases of the junction left unmatched. The CDR3 is made up of 15 amino acids.

This clonotype was detected ten times or more. J is TRBJ1-1 and V is TRBV5-1; no reliable D call. The germline CDR1 and CDR2 sequences are SGHRS and YFSETQ. V was cut by 6 bases and J by 3 bases, with 15 bases left in between. There are 14 residues in the CDR3. The CDR3 is CASTAEGRDTEAFF. CDR3 in DNA: TGCGCCAGCACCGCGGAGGGCCGGGACACTGAAGCTTTCTTT.

The sample holds many counts of this clonotype. The CDR3 reads CASSQQGTEAFF. CDR3 nucleotides: TGCGCCAGCAGCCAGCAGGGCACTGAAGCTTTCTTT. The chain combines TRBV5-1 with TRBJ1-1; a possible D gene is TRBD1 (5 bases). The CDR3 totals 12 residues. Germline V lookup: CDR1 SGHRS, CDR2 YFSETQ. Trimming left V 4 bases short and J 4 bases short, with 8 bases between.

V usage is TRBV9 and J usage is TRBJ2-7, with 10 bases fitting TRBD1. CDR3 size: 16 residues. The germline V gene encodes CDR1 SGDLS and CDR2 YYNGEE. With 10 bases clipped from V and 5 bases from J, the junction kept 18 bases outside the gene matches. The DNA of the CDR3 is TGTGCCGGGGGGGGGACAGGGGCTGAATGTATCGACGAGCAGTACTTC. It translates to CAGGGTGAECIDEQYF. Complete variable domain (other parts from reference TRBV9 and TRBJ2-7): DSGVTQTPKHLITATGQRVTLRCSPRSGDLSVYWYQQSLDQGLQFLIQYYNGEERAKGNILERFSAQQFPDLHSELNLSSLELGDSALYFCAGGGTGAECIDEQYFGPGTRLTVT.

In its sample, this clonotype was seen many times. The J gene is TRBJ2-5, the V gene TRBV4-2; TRBD2 aligns across 13 bases. J lost 1 base, V lost 4 bases, and 3 bases had no gene match. Germline V gene sequence: CDR1 LGHNA, CDR2 YNFKEQ. The CDR3 extends over 16 amino acids. DNA of the CDR3: TGTGCCAGCAGCCGACGGACTAGCGGGAGCCAAGAGACCCAGTACTTC. It is translated as CASSRRTSGSQETQYF.

This clonotype was recorded at least ten times. The gene calls are TRBV20-1 and TRBJ2-1; 11 bases map to TRBD2. CDR3 length: 18 residues. V shed 3 bases and J 2 bases; nucleotides not matched to a gene: 12. Germline V CDR1 and CDR2: DFQATT, SNEGSKA (reference sequence). This CDR3 reads CSASPSGGLRLTYNEQFF. The CDR3 region has the DNA TGCAGTGCTAGCCCTAGCGGGGGGCTTCGATTGACCTACAATGAGCAGTTCTTC.

This clonotype occurred many times. The chain couples TRBV20-1 to TRBJ1-2; tentative D call: TRBD1 (5 bases). The CDR3 runs 13 residues. The V gene's germline CDR1 is DFQATT and CDR2 SNEGSKA (reference sequence). Here the CDR3 reads CSPILGLDYGYTF. The CDR3 nucleotides read TGCAGCCCTATACTGGGGCTAGACTATGGCTACACCTTC.

This clonotype was recorded at least ten times. The genes are TRBV14 and TRBJ1-2; tentative D call: TRBD1 (6 bases). From germline, CDR1 is SGHDN and CDR2 FVKESK. Between the trimmed V and J ends, which lost 5 bases and 8 bases, there was a span of 18 bases. This CDR3 contains 14 residues. The CDR3 sequence: CASSSRSTGLGYTF. For the CDR3, the DNA is TGTGCCAGCAGCTCGCGTTCTACAGGGCTCGGCTACACCTTC.

The V and J genes are TRBV5-1 and TRBJ1-1, with 11 bases identical to TRBD1. CDR1 is SGHRS and CDR2 is YFSETQ in the germline V gene. The CDR3 sequence is 15 residues long. V shed 2 bases, J shed 6 bases, and the junction held 6 bases outside the gene matches. Here the CDR3 DNA reads TGCGCCAGCAGCTTAGACGGGACAGGGGGAGCTGAAGCTTTCTTT. Translated, it gives CASSLDGTGGAEAFF.

The table lists this clonotype with many counts. This chain links TRBV5-1 with TRBJ2-7, with 8 bases fitting TRBD1. CDR3 length: 16 residues. Per germline, CDR1 SGHRS and CDR2 YFSETQ. V gave up 4 bases and J gave up 2 bases; unmatched junction bases: 11. CDR3 amino acids: CASSLYGTGSTYEQYF. The CDR3 nucleotides read TGCGCCAGCAGCCTTTATGGGACAGGCTCTACCTACGAGCAGTACTTC.

This clonotype was detected ten times or more. This chain uses TRBV9 with TRBJ2-3; D is uncertain. In germline, CDR1 is SGDLS, CDR2 YYNGEE. Trimming pared 0 bases from V and 4 bases from J, leaving 3 bases between. The CDR3 runs 12 residues. The CDR3: CASSVDSDTQYF. The CDR3 region has the DNA TGTGCCAGCAGCGTAGACTCAGATACGCAGTATTTT.

At least ten counts were recorded for this clonotype. The chain links TRBV6-5 to TRBJ1-2; a possible D gene is TRBD1 (6 bases). The V end lost 8 bases, the J end lost 2 bases, and 21 bases lay between the germline ends. The germline V gene has CDR1 MNHEY and CDR2 SVGAGI. This CDR3 region has 16 residues. The CDR3 nucleotides are TGTGCCAGCCGCTCCTTCGGACAGCTATCCAACTATGGCTACACCTTC. This encodes CASRSFGQLSNYGYTF.